This T cell receptor beta chain was captured in a study of shared clonotypes between healthy human individuals. The protocol was immunoSEQ multiplex PCR, while the TCRdb copy is restricted to in-frame clones and leaves out a portion. The sample lists 730,000 or so clones, less than 80% occurring once. The V segment lost 6 bases and the J segment 7 bases; nucleotides outside the gene matches: 9. The CDR3 is 16 amino acids. In germline, CDR1 is MGHRA, CDR2 YSYEKL. Sequenced input: memory CD4+ T cells sorted from blood. Noted subset: CD45RA-negative fraction. This TCR came from a woman in her thirties in good health. The J gene is TRBJ2-1, the V gene TRBV4-1, with TRBD2 matching over 13 bases. CDR3 sequence: CASRLAGGNPLNEQFF. In nucleotides, the CDR3 is TGCGCCAGCAGACTAGCGGGAGGGAATCCTCTTAATGAGCAGTTCTTC.